This TCR beta chain was recovered during a study of memory B cells and T cells in multiple sclerosis. Study outcomes and limitations: Clone-set sizes differed between compartments, so shared clonotype counts needed normalization.

The CDR3 covers 15 residues. Germline CDR1 KGHSH, CDR2 LQKENI. V shed 4 bases and J 0 bases; nucleotides not matched to a gene: 3. Separate sequencing covered autoproliferating (CFSE-dim) and non-proliferating (CFSE-high) T cells from stimulus-free culture. Pooled replicate wells came from approximately 51 million CFSE-labeled PBMCs cultured approximately seven days without stimulus. PBMCs were labeled with approximately 0.5 uM CFSE and cultured without exogenous stimuli. TCRdb's copy holds only in-frame clones and misses some; the assay was immunoSEQ multiplex PCR. The sample contains roughly 30,000 clones, about 84% of which appear only once. This clone was detected a few times. Its antigen is still unknown.

V and J are TRBV18 and TRBJ1-5; 7 positions agree with TRBD1. The receptor was isolated from a human donor with multiple sclerosis. The sample comprised PBMCs from blood kept in culture. This CDR3 is CASSQTGDSNQPQHF. Here the CDR3 DNA reads TGTGCCAGCTCACAAACAGGGGATAGCAATCAGCCCCAGCATTTT.